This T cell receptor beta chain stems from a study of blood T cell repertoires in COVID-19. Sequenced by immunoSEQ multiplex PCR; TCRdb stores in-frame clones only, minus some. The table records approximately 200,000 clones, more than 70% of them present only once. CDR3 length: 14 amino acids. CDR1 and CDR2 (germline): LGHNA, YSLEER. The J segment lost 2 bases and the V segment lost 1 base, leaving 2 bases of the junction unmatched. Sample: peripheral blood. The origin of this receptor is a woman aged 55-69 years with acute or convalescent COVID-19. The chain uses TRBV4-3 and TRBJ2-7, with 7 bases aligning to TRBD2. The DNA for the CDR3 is TGCGCCAGCAGCCAAGTAAGCGGGACCTACGAGCAGTACTTC. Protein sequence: CASSQVSGTYEQYF.